What follows are 15 T cell receptor beta chains derived from one specimen sequenced in a study of blood T cell repertoires in COVID-19 (TCRdb year 2020). The method was the immunoSEQ multiplex PCR assay. TCRdb re-hosts the immuneACCESS table, in-frame sequences only. Its copies lack some clones; in the studies checked, an unresolved V gene accounts for under half of them, and the cause for the rest is not known. The sample data list more than 200,000 clones, and roughly 88% of these were observed just once. The top ten hold more than 3% of the sample. The specimen sequenced was PBMCs or T cells enriched from blood (not recorded which). The origin of the receptors is a woman in her 30s who had been exposed to COVID-19.

The J gene is TRBJ2-2, the V gene TRBV28, with unresolved D. The CDR3 runs to 13 residues. CDR1 is MDHEN, CDR2 SYDVKM, per germline. Trimming removed 2 bases from V and 8 bases from J, with 9 bases in between. This CDR3 reads CASSLPLGGELFF. DNA of the CDR3: TGTGCCAGCAGTTTACCACTCGGGGGGGAGCTGTTTTTT.

The J gene is TRBJ2-2, the V gene TRBV5-1, with TRBD2 matching over 12 bases. Germline V CDR1 and CDR2: SGHRS, YFSETQ. V was clipped by 2 bases and J by 5 bases; unmatched bases: 10. The CDR3 has 18 amino acids. The CDR3 DNA reads as TGCGCCAGCAGCTTATCGCCTAGCGGGAGGGAGTTAACCGGGGAGCTGTTTTTT. It specifies CASSLSPSGRELTGELFF. The full variable domain, its missing parts supplied by reference TRBV5-1 and TRBJ2-2, is KAGVTQTPRYLIKTRGQQVTLSCSPISGHRSVSWYQQTPGQGLQFLFEYFSETQRNKGNFPGRFSGRQFSNSRSEMNVSTLELGDSALYLCASSLSPSGRELTGELFFGEGSRLTVL.

This rearrangement joins TRBV27 to TRBJ2-1; 10 nucleotides align to TRBD2. The CDR3 length is 15 residues. Unmatched junction bases numbered 9, after V lost 7 bases and J lost 6 bases. The V gene's germline CDR1 is MNHEY and CDR2 SMNVEV (reference sequence). CDR3 in amino acids: CASTPLAGEANEQFF. CDR3 nucleotides: TGTGCCAGCACCCCCCTAGCGGGAGAGGCCAATGAGCAGTTCTTC.

V and J are TRBV28 and TRBJ2-7; D uncertain. Germline V lookup: CDR1 MDHEN, CDR2 SYDVKM. The length of the CDR3 is 14 residues. Trimming pared 2 bases from V and 2 bases from J, leaving 10 bases between. The CDR3 protein is CASSLELPPYEQYF. As DNA, the CDR3 is TGTGCCAGCAGTTTAGAACTACCTCCCTACGAGCAGTACTTC.

The chain has TRBV2 and TRBJ2-3; D gene uncertain. Deletions cut 3 bases from V and 6 bases from J, with 7 bases between. Germline V CDR1 and CDR2: SNHLY, FYNNEI. The CDR3 sequence is 12 residues long. The CDR3 nucleotides read TGTGCCAGCAGTGATATCCGGGATACGCAGTATTTT. It translates to CASSDIRDTQYF.

The CDR3 DNA is TGTGCCACCAGTGATTTGCGGTCGGACGGCGGGGTAACAGATACGCAGTATTTT. It is translated as CATSDLRSDGGVTDTQYF. The chain links TRBV24-1 to TRBJ2-3; weak D call: TRBD2 (6 bases). V lost 0 bases and J lost 3, with 18 bases in between. Germline V gives CDR1 KGHDR, CDR2 SFDVKD. The CDR3 is 18 residues long.

This sequence joins TRBV7-6 and TRBJ2-7; D is perhaps TRBD2 (5 bases). This CDR3 spans 16 amino acids. The V gene's germline CDR1 is SGHVS and CDR2 FNYEAQ. Trimming left V 5 bases short and J 0 bases short, with 17 bases between. CDR3 sequence reads: CASSVETAASSYEQYF. CDR3 bases: TGTGCCAGCAGCGTCGAAACAGCGGCGAGCTCCTACGAGCAGTACTTC. Based on the CDR3 plus reference TRBV7-6 and TRBJ2-7, the full variable domain is GAGVSQSPRYKVTKRGQDVALRCDPISGHVSLYWYRQALGQGPEFLTYFNYEAQQDKSGLPNDRFSAERPEGSISTLTIQRTEQRDSAMYRCASSVETAASSYEQYFGPGTRLTVT.

This chain links TRBV11-2 with TRBJ2-7; 11 bases line up with TRBD2. CDR1 is SGHAT, CDR2 FQNNGV, per germline. The J segment lost 5 bases and the V segment lost 6 bases, leaving 6 bases of the junction unmatched. The CDR3 loop spans 14 amino acids. The CDR3 loop reads CASRFSGRADEQYF. Here the CDR3 DNA reads TGTGCCAGCAGATTTAGCGGGAGGGCCGACGAGCAGTACTTC.

V usage is TRBV12-5 and J usage is TRBJ1-5, with D possibly being TRBD1 (5 bases). The V and J ends lost 2 bases and 0 bases respectively, with 8 bases between them. The CDR3 spans 15 residues. Germline V gene data show CDR1 as LGHNT and CDR2 as FRNRAP. This CDR3 is CASGLQGYSNQPQHF. CDR3 nucleotide sequence: TGTGCTAGTGGTTTGCAGGGTTATAGCAATCAGCCCCAGCATTTT.

The J gene is TRBJ1-2, the V gene TRBV5-1; D not certain. Trimming removed 2 bases at V and 3 bases at J, with 14 bases between. The CDR3 contains 15 residues. Germline loops: CDR1 SGHRS, CDR2 YFSETQ. DNA of the CDR3: TGCGCCAGCAGCTTCGAAGGACTGGCAGACTATGGCTACACCTTC. Its translation is CASSFEGLADYGYTF.

J is TRBJ1-5 and V is TRBV19; 8 bases match TRBD1. V was clipped by 5 bases and J by 2 bases; unmatched bases: 2. Germline V gene data show CDR1 as LNHDA and CDR2 as SQIVND (reference sequence). The length of the CDR3 is 14 residues. CDR3 amino acids: CASSATGGNQPQHF. DNA for the CDR3: TGTGCCAGTAGTGCGACAGGGGGCAATCAGCCCCAGCATTTT.

The chain uses TRBV11-2 and TRBJ2-7; perhaps TRBD1 as D (5 bases). CDR1 SGHAT and CDR2 FQNNGV come from the germline V gene. V was clipped by 5 bases and J by 3 bases, with 11 bases between them. The CDR3 spans 13 residues. The CDR3 sequence: CASSPKDSYEQYF. As DNA, the CDR3 is TGTGCCAGCAGCCCAAAAGACAGCTACGAGCAGTACTTC.

The rearrangement links TRBV10-3 to TRBJ2-3; 13 bases align to TRBD2. J was trimmed by 4 bases and V by 3 bases; bases with no gene match: 1. The CDR3 totals 15 residues. Germline V lookup: CDR1 ENHRY, CDR2 SYGVKD. CDR3 sequence reads: CAISDGLAGADTQYF. The CDR3 coding sequence is TGTGCCATCAGTGACGGACTAGCGGGGGCAGATACGCAGTATTTT.

CDR3 sequence (DNA): TGTGCCAGCAGCGTACCCGGGACTAGCGGCCACAATGAGCAGTTCTTC. Encoded protein: CASSVPGTSGHNEQFF. The rearrangement joins TRBV9 to TRBJ2-1, with TRBD2 matching 11 bases. V gave up 1 base and J gave up 5 bases; unmatched junction bases: 5. The germline CDR1 and CDR2 sequences are SGDLS and YYNGEE. The CDR3 has 16 amino acids.

The rearrangement joins TRBV27 to TRBJ2-1; D possibly corresponds to TRBD1 (5 bases). There are 16 residues in the CDR3. V lost 5 bases and J 5 bases, leaving 19 bases between the germline ends. Per the germline V gene, CDR1 is MNHEY and CDR2 is SMNVEV (reference sequence). CDR3 loop: CASSRWSGAGDNEQFF. DNA for the CDR3: TGTGCCAGCAGTCGGTGGTCTGGGGCAGGCGACAATGAGCAGTTCTTC.